This is a list of T cell receptor beta chains from one sample in a study of beta chain features in type 1 diabetes. Libraries were prepared by immunoSEQ multiplex PCR; TCRdb keeps only in-frame clonotypes and omits some of them. The sample includes hundreds of thousands of clones, roughly 12% of them seen just once. The sequencing input was naive CD4+ T cells from blood. These receptor sequences come from a man younger than 35 in good health. Both conserved end residues are part of each CDR3. A D gene is named only where the DNA matches it firmly. Size is stated for part of the rows, as once, few or many counts, or as a class when the clone is expanded.

j_gene,abundance,v_gene,d_gene,CDR3nt,CDR3aa
TRBJ1-2,NA,TRBV28,TRBD1,TGTGCCAGCAGCCTGGACAGGGGGACGGTTGGCTACACCTTC,CASSLDRGTVGYTF
TRBJ1-1,few,TRBV6-1,TRBD1,TGTGCCAGCACGACAGGGGGAAGGGCTGAAGCTTTCTTT,CASTTGGRAEAFF
TRBJ1-4,NA,TRBV4-3,NA,TGCGCCAGCAGCCAATTTGCTTGGGGGGAGGATGAAAAACTGTTTTTT,CASSQFAWGEDEKLFF
TRBJ2-3,few,TRBV4-3,NA,TGCGCCAGCAGCCAAGATTCATCCGGGGGAGTTTGGGGGGAGGAGGTAACAGATACGCAGTATTTT,CASSQDSSGGVWGEEVTDTQYF
TRBJ1-5,NA,TRBV28,NA,TGTGCCACCAGGAGTAATAGCAATCAGCCCCAGCATTTT,CATRSNSNQPQHF
TRBJ2-5,few,TRBV5-1,TRBD1,TGCGCCAGCAGCTCGACAGGGAATAAAGAGACCCAGTACTTC,CASSSTGNKETQYF
TRBJ2-1,few,TRBV6-5,TRBD2,TGTGCCAGCAGTCTGACAAGCGGGAGTTACAATGAGCAGTTCTTC,CASSLTSGSYNEQFF
TRBJ2-7,few,TRBV2,NA,TGTGCCAGCAGTGATTCGGACACCCCCTACGAGCAGTACTTC,CASSDSDTPYEQYF
TRBJ2-1,NA,TRBV28,NA,TGTGCCAGCAGTACCCCCGCGGGGCCTAGCTCCTACAATGAGCAGTTCTTC,CASSTPAGPSSYNEQFF
TRBJ2-7,few,TRBV4-2,TRBD2,TGTGCCAGCAGCCAGGTCCGGACTAGCGGGGCCTACGAGCAGTACTTC,CASSQVRTSGAYEQYF
TRBJ2-2,NA,TRBV7-9,TRBD1,TGTGCCAGCAGCGCTCCCGGGACAGGGTGGACCGGGGAGCTGTTTTTT,CASSAPGTGWTGELFF
TRBJ2-1,few,TRBV5-1,TRBD2,TGCGCCAGCAGCTTACTAGCGAGTAAAAACAATGAGCAGTTCTTC,CASSLLASKNNEQFF
TRBJ1-2,few,TRBV5-6,NA,TGTGCCAGCAACACCAACGTCGGACAGAACTATGGCTACACCTTC,CASNTNVGQNYGYTF
TRBJ2-7,NA,TRBV5-1,TRBD1,TGCGCCAGCAGCTCCGTACTGGACAGGGTATCCGAGCAGTACTTC,CASSSVLDRVSEQYF
TRBJ2-7,few,TRBV29-1,TRBD1,TGCAGCGTTGAAGGGGGGACAGGGGGTTACGAGCAGTACTTC,CSVEGGTGGYEQYF
TRBJ2-3,few,TRBV5-6,NA,TGTGCCAGCAGCTTGGTATCACAAGAAGATACGCAGTATTTT,CASSLVSQEDTQYF
TRBJ1-1,few,TRBV4-2,TRBD1,TGTGCCAGCAGCCCCTACCAGGGACAGGCGAACACTGAAGCTTTCTTT,CASSPYQGQANTEAFF